The 9 T cell receptor beta chains below were found in one sample sequenced in a study of blood T cell repertoires in COVID-19. Libraries were prepared by immunoSEQ multiplex PCR; TCRdb keeps only in-frame clonotypes and omits some of them. Among approximately 260,000 clones listed, 70% to 90% were seen once. Source material: peripheral blood. The receptors were gathered from a woman between 40 and 50 years old who had recovered from COVID-19.

As concerns this clone: Distinct nucleotide sequences in the sample also encode this CDR3. The rearrangement joins TRBV12-3 or TRBV12-4 to TRBJ1-2; the D gene is possibly TRBD1 (5 bases). The V gene lost 5 bases and the J gene lost 3 bases, with 10 bases spanning the gap. This CDR3 contains 13 residues. The DNA of the CDR3 is TGTGCCAGCAGTCTCGACAGAGACTATGGCTACACCTTC. Residues: CASSLDRDYGYTF.

The chain couples TRBV7-2 to TRBJ1-2, with 10 nucleotides matching TRBD1. The CDR3 spans 15 residues. V lost 8 bases, J lost 3 bases, and 9 bases stayed unmatched. Looked up from germline, CDR1 is SGHTA and CDR2 is FQGNSA. The CDR3 reads CASHPYGQGDYGYTF. DNA for the CDR3: TGTGCCAGCCACCCGTACGGACAGGGGGACTATGGCTACACCTTC.

The chain links TRBV6-2 or TRBV6-3 to TRBJ1-5, with 7 bases aligning to TRBD1. CDR1 and CDR2 from the germline V gene are MNHEY and SVGEGT. Germline trimming cut 0 bases from V and 6 bases from J; bases unmatched to any gene: 5. This CDR3 is 15 amino acids long. The CDR3 loop reads CASSYSRQGGQPQHF. CDR3 DNA: TGTGCCAGCAGTTACTCAAGACAGGGCGGTCAGCCCCAGCATTTT.

This chain links TRBV6-5 with TRBJ1-4; D gene ambiguous. Germline-derived CDR1 and CDR2 are MNHEY and SVGAGI. The CDR3 runs 11 residues. The V gene lost 8 bases and the J gene lost 10 bases, with 11 bases spanning the gap. CDR3 bases: TGTGCCAGCCACTTAGCGGGAAAACTGTTTTTT. Translated, it gives CASHLAGKLFF.

V gene TRBV5-1 combines with J gene TRBJ2-5, with D maybe TRBD2 (6 bases). This CDR3 comprises 12 residues. Trimming took off 4 bases at V and 4 bases at J, with 8 bases between the two ends. Germline V lookup: CDR1 SGHRS, CDR2 YFSETQ. CDR3 in DNA: TGCGCCAGCAGCGGGGACTTAGAGACCCAGTACTTC. Protein sequence: CASSGDLETQYF.

There are a few counts of this clone. This chain links TRBV19 with TRBJ2-3; 9 bases are a match to TRBD2. Germline CDR1 reads LNHDA; CDR2 reads SQIVND (reference sequence). The CDR3 contains 16 residues. The trim removed 1 base at V and 4 bases at J, leaving 6 bases unmatched. The CDR3 is CASSIAGGRAADTQYF. In nucleotides, the CDR3 is TGTGCCAGTAGTATAGCCGGCGGGAGGGCAGCAGATACGCAGTATTTT.

In this sample, this clone turned up a few times. This sequence joins TRBV7-9 and TRBJ2-7; 8 nucleotides align to TRBD2. The CDR3 covers 15 residues. Germline CDR1 is SEHNR and CDR2 is FQNEAQ (reference sequence). With V trimmed by 5 bases and J by 4 bases, 10 bases remained unmatched. CDR3 in amino acids: CASSPKGVAGYEQYF. The CDR3 DNA reads as TGTGCCAGCAGCCCCAAGGGGGTAGCGGGATACGAGCAGTACTTC. The complete variable domain, with remaining parts taken from reference TRBV7-9 and TRBJ2-7, reads DTGVSQNPRHKITKRGQNVTFRCDPISEHNRLYWYRQTLGQGPEFLTYFQNEAQLEKSRLLSDRFSAERPKGSFSTLEIQRTEQGDSAMYLCASSPKGVAGYEQYFGPGTRLTVT.

The V and J genes are TRBV10-3 and TRBJ1-1; TRBD1 is a possible D gene (6 bases). V was trimmed by 0 bases and J by 1 base, leaving 15 bases between them. CDR1 and CDR2 from the germline V gene are ENHRY and SYGVKD. The CDR3 consists of 17 residues. As DNA, the CDR3 is TGTGCCATCAGTGAGTCGAAAGTACAGGGACGGAACACTGAAGCTTTCTTT. This gives the protein CAISESKVQGRNTEAFF.

This sequence joins TRBV15 and TRBJ2-5; 10 bases agree with TRBD2. The CDR3 contains 15 residues. CDR1 is LNHNV and CDR2 is YYDKDF in the germline V gene (reference sequence). The V segment lost 5 bases and the J segment 6 bases; nucleotides outside the gene matches: 9. As DNA, the CDR3 is TGTGCCACCAGCTGGGTATTAGCGGGAGGAAAGACCCAGTACTTC. Protein: CATSWVLAGGKTQYF.